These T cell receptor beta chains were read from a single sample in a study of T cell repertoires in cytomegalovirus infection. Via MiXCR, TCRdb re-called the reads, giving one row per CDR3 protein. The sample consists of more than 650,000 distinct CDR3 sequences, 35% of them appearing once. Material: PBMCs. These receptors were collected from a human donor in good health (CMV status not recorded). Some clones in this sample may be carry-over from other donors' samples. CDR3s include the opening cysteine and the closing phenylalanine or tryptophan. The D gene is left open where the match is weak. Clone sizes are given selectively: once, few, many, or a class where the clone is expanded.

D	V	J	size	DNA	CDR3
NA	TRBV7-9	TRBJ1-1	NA	TGTGCCAGCAGTCCGGAGGGTGTGATGGCTTTCTTT	CASSPEGVMAFF
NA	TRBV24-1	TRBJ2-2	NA	TGTGCCACCAGTGCCGGACAGACGAACACCGGGGAGCTGTTTTTT	CATSAGQTNTGELFF
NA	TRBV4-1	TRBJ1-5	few	TGCGCCAGCAGCCACAAGGAGAGAAGCCGAGACCTCAATCAGCCCCAGCATTTT	CASSHKERSRDLNQPQHF
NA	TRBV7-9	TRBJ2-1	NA	TGTGCCAGCAGCTTAGGGCTCTTC	CASSLGLF
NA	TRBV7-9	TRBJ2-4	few	TGTGCCAGCAGCTTTATACAGGGAAACATTCAGTACTTC	CASSFIQGNIQYF
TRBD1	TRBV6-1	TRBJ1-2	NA	TGTGCCAGTAATACAGGGGGTGATTACTATGGCTACACCTTC	CASNTGGDYYGYTF
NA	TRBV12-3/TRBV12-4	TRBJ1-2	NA	TGTGCCAGCAGAATCGGGACTAACTATGGCTACACCTTC	CASRIGTNYGYTF
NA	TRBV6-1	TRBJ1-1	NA	TGTGCCAGCAGTTCCGGCCTGTTGGCTTTCTTT	CASSSGLLAFF
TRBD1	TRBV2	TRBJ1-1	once	TGTGCCAGCAGAGCGACAGGGCCTTACACTGAAGCTTTCTTT	CASRATGPYTEAFF
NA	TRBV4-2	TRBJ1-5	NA	TGTGCCAGCAGCAAAGGTTCGGCGGGTAATACCGTCACGCAGCCCCAGCATTTT	CASSKGSAGNTVTQPQHF
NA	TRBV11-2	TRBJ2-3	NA	TGTGCCAGCAGCTGGGCCGTTCTAGAGCCCCCAGATACGCAGTATTTT	CASSWAVLEPPDTQYF
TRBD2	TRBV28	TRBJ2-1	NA	TGTGCCAGCAGCTCCGGGACTAGTTCTGCCAGTGAGCAGTTCTTC	CASSSGTSSASEQFF
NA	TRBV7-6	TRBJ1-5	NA	TGTGCCAGCAGCTCAGGGGAAATCGGCAATCAGCCCCAGCATTTT	CASSSGEIGNQPQHF
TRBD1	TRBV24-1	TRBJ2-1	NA	TGTGCCACCAGTGATCCGCAAGACAGGGGGACCTACAATGAGCAGTTCTTC	CATSDPQDRGTYNEQFF
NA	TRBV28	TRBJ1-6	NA	TGTGCCAGCAGTCCAGACCTCCGGGCCGTTAGTTCACCCCTCCACTTT	CASSPDLRAVSSPLHF